The entry that follows covers one T cell receptor (beta chain) sequence. This clonotype has at least ten counts. It lacks a known antigen. Base quality data are lacking; no much larger clone is found one base away. Reading from cysteine to phenylalanine, the CDR3 counts 13 amino acids. Just CDR3 DNA is preserved here, 39 bases in frame from base 1. The germline V gene provides CDR1 SQVTM and CDR2 ANQGSEA. The germline ends are 13 bases apart after V is trimmed by 4 bases and J by 3 bases. The TCR beta CDR3 regions were amplified from the RNA transcripts. The first round of RT-PCR for the TCR CDR3 was performed with the HTBI primer set and the Qiagen OneStep RT-PCR kit. Libraries were constructed in a second round of multiplex PCR, after which size selection and purification were carried out. Paired-end sequencing of the libraries was performed with 100 bp reads on an Illumina HiSeq2000. Per the original workflow: Raw data were processed with SOAPnuke, discarding reads with adapters, uncalled bases, mean Phred below 15, or no exact constant-primer or identifier match. COPE v1.2.5 was used to merge high-quality paired reads, and clonotypes were defined as unique nucleotide sequences. Clonotypes were aligned to IMGT TRBV, TRBD and TRBJ reference segments using MiTCR v1.1. Analysis was restricted to V-J combinations with a frequency above 0.0001, which covered 99.2% of repertoires. A TCS score was defined as the ratio between F50 (clonal expansion) and ExV (chaos), using BLOSUM62-based TCRdist between CDR3 peptides within each V-J. Welch's t-statistics and random forest reduced 500 to 650 V-J features to about 13, which were used in a naive Bayes classifier (R e1071). Clones were called with MiXCR by TCRdb after fastp trimmed the public reads at Q25, and only in-frame beta chains were retained. For every CDR3 protein sequence, its rows merge into one entry that carries the most common genes and DNA. The V and J calls, along with clone size, are taken from TCRdb and not from the paper's own processing. Within this sample are around 620,000 distinct CDR3 sequences, with 15% to 20% of them counted one time only. Less than 4.5% of the sample is held by the ten biggest clonotypes.

This sample stems from a study of T cells in Graves' hyperthyroidism and ophthalmopathy (dated by TCRdb to the late 2010s). With regard to the full study: Peripheral blood samples were taken at the time of initial diagnosis, prior to any treatment. TCR V-J signatures able to tell the groups apart were searched for in a discovery cohort of some 100 patients, of whom 43 had Graves' ophthalmopathy and around 56 had stable Graves' hyperthyroidism. Prospective prediction of ophthalmopathy was tested in an independent validation cohort consisting of 18 to 20 hyperthyroidism patients and around 17 patients who later progressed to ophthalmopathy. For training and testing, the roughly 97 patients in the discovery cohort were randomly divided in a 7:3 ratio. In about 6 Graves' hyperthyroidism patients, the study also compared T-cell repertoires from thyroid tissue with T-cell repertoires from blood. Following sampling, methimazole starting at 30 mg daily was given to hyperthyroidism patients, and high-dose intravenous methylprednisolone was given to ophthalmopathy patients. The paper reports TCR Vbeta CDR3 sequencing of over 120 peripheral blood samples: approximately 41 ophthalmopathy, under 85 hyperthyroidism and about 17 progressor patients. The study at large found these results: In validation, progression to ophthalmopathy was predicted by the model with nearly 71% sensitivity and around 75% specificity, a median of roughly 6.4 months before onset. Sample size was not statistically predetermined, and investigators were not blinded to group allocation. A model built on a 13 V-J signature distinguished ophthalmopathy from stable hyperthyroidism, reaching 87.88% sensitivity and about 81% specificity in cross-validation and 80%/75% in testing. Blood samples also contained most of the expanded thyroid clonotypes (frequency above 0.001), which suggests that blood repertoires may reflect thyroid immune responses.

A patient counted as having stable Graves' hyperthyroidism if no progression to ophthalmopathy occurred over 18 months of follow-up. Hyperthyroidism patients were newly diagnosed, with disease duration under 2 months, and aged 18 to 65 years. Patients with uncontrolled infections, other autoimmune diseases, pregnancy or lactation were excluded. Diagnoses were based on clinical symptoms, serum thyroxine and TRAb, thyroid ultrasound and orbital computed tomography. PBMCs were separated from roughly 9.3 ml of fresh peripheral blood using Ficoll-Paque density gradient centrifugation. Trizol reagent was used to extract total RNA, and RNA quality was then checked on an Agilent 2100 Bioanalyzer.

Sequencing was carried out using blood. The clonotype comes from a woman aged 25 to 39 with Graves' hyperthyroidism. This sequence uses TRBV29-1 and TRBJ2-7; TRBD2 might be the D gene, on 5 matching bases. Here is the DNA: TGCAGCGTTGTACCCACCGGGATCTACGAGCAGTACTTC. Translated, it gives CSVVPTGIYEQYF.